This T cell receptor beta chain came from a study of blood T cell repertoires in COVID-19. The length of the CDR3 is 14 residues. V was clipped by 6 bases and J by 4 bases, with 15 bases between them. The germline V gene encodes CDR1 SNHLY and CDR2 FYNNEI. Sequenced by immunoSEQ multiplex PCR; TCRdb stores in-frame clones only, minus some. In the table there are 150,000 or so clones, 75% to 90% of which are singletons. Sequencing was performed on PBMCs or T cells enriched from blood (not recorded which). The origin of this receptor is a woman aged 55-75 years who had recovered from COVID-19. The chain couples TRBV2 to TRBJ1-2; no clear D. DNA for the CDR3: TGTGCCAGCAGCCCCAGCGGGCTGGGCTATGGCTACACCTTC. Encoded protein: CASSPSGLGYGYTF.